These 2 T cell receptor beta chains share one sample of origin, sequenced in a study of regulatory T cells in long-lasting Graves disease. In building TCR beta libraries, iRepertoire HTBI primers were used together with Arm-PCR of CDR3 regions. TCRdb reanalysed the multiplex PCR reads using MiXCR and keeps one entry per CDR3 protein. The profile covers approximately 540,000 distinct CDR3 sequences, with 12% appearing a single time and roughly 8.9% taken by the ten largest. Described time point: newly diagnosed GD, antithyroid drugs for less than 3 months. There was RNA extracted from PBMCs, and the TCR library was made from it. A further study also used this sample, focusing on T cells in Graves' hyperthyroidism and ophthalmopathy.

Specimen: peripheral blood mononuclear cells (PBMCs), collected at new diagnosis, from a patient treated with antithyroid drugs. The source of these receptors is a woman aged 25 to 39 with Graves disease.

This clonotype was counted many times. The rearrangement joins TRBV11-2 to TRBJ1-1; tentatively, D is TRBD1 (6 bases). This CDR3 contains 14 residues. Germline loops: CDR1 SGHAT, CDR2 FQNNGV. With 0 bases removed from V and 6 bases from J, the gap between germline ends came to 11 bases. CDR3 nucleotides: TGTGCCAGCAGCTTAGATAGTTGGGGGCCTGAAGCTTTCTTT. Its protein product is CASSLDSWGPEAFF.

The chain combines TRBV4-1 with TRBJ2-7; D is perhaps TRBD1 (6 bases). V lost 2 bases, J lost 3 bases, and 14 bases lay in between. Germline V CDR1 and CDR2: MGHRA, YSYEKL. The CDR3 is made up of 15 amino acids. The CDR3 DNA follows: TGCGCCAGCAGCCAACTCCCGGGACACGACTACGAGCAGTACTTC. It yields the protein CASSQLPGHDYEQYF.